The next 27 T cell receptor beta chains were all read from a single sample in a study of T cell responses to AZD1222 COVID-19 vaccine. Profiled with immunoSEQ multiplex PCR; TCRdb holds only in-frame clones, not every one. The table records 150,000 to 200,000 clones, more than 90% of them present only once. The sample consisted of peripheral blood, taken on day 0 of AZD1222 vaccination. The source is an adult in good health.

The rearrangement joins TRBV19 to TRBJ2-2, with D unclear. CDR3 length: 16 amino acids. Germline CDR1 LNHDA, CDR2 SQIVND (reference sequence). With 5 bases removed from V and 6 bases from J, the gap between germline ends came to 19 bases. CDR3 DNA sequence: TGTGCCAGTAGTTTTCGCCCGACCATATCCGCCGGGGAGCTGTTTTTT. The encoded protein is CASSFRPTISAGELFF.

The sample holds a few counts of this clone. V is TRBV30 and J is TRBJ2-5, with D possibly TRBD1 on 5 matching bases. V gave up 0 bases and J gave up 4 bases, with 18 bases separating them. Looked up from germline, CDR1 is GTSNPN and CDR2 is SVGIG (reference sequence). This CDR3 contains 16 residues. The CDR3 region is CAWSVYRPTLGETQYF. Here the CDR3 DNA reads TGTGCCTGGAGTGTTTACAGGCCAACCCTTGGAGAGACCCAGTACTTC.

The J gene is TRBJ1-3, the V gene TRBV5-1; D might be TRBD1 (5 bases). CDR3 size: 13 residues. The ends were cut back, 0 bases at V and 6 bases at J, with 7 bases in the middle. From germline, CDR1 is SGHRS and CDR2 YFSETQ. The CDR3 reads CASSLVGENTIYF. In nucleotides, the CDR3 is TGCGCCAGCAGCTTGGTAGGGGAAAACACCATATATTTT. The whole variable domain, filled in from reference TRBV5-1 and TRBJ1-3, reads KAGVTQTPRYLIKTRGQQVTLSCSPISGHRSVSWYQQTPGQGLQFLFEYFSETQRNKGNFPGRFSGRQFSNSRSEMNVSTLELGDSALYLCASSLVGENTIYFGEGSWLTVV.

The chain couples TRBV7-3 to TRBJ2-2; 12 positions agree with TRBD2. Unmatched junction bases numbered 11, after V lost 4 bases and J lost 2 bases. CDR3 length: 19 amino acids. Germline CDR1 is SGHTA and CDR2 is FQGTGA. CDR3 coding DNA: TGTGCCAGCAGCTACACCGCGGGACTAGCGGGTCTAAACACCGGGGAGCTGTTTTTT. As protein: CASSYTAGLAGLNTGELFF.

The J gene is TRBJ1-1, the V gene TRBV30; no clear D. Trimming pared 3 bases from V and 2 bases from J, leaving 10 bases between. CDR3 length: 13 amino acids. CDR1 is GTSNPN, CDR2 SVGIG, per germline (reference sequence). The DNA for the CDR3 is TGTGCCTGGAGCGCGGACGGCAACACTGAAGCTTTCTTT. This translates into CAWSADGNTEAFF.

The J gene is TRBJ2-3, the V gene TRBV27, with D perhaps assigned TRBD1 or TRBD2 (5 bases each). V was shortened by 0 bases and J by 1 base, with 11 bases between the two germline ends. CDR3 size: 16 residues. CDR1 and CDR2 from the germline V gene are MNHEY and SMNVEV (reference sequence). CDR3 sequence (DNA): TGTGCCAGCAGTTTATCGGGGACGTATGGCACAGATACGCAGTATTTT. Translating gives CASSLSGTYGTDTQYF.

The chain links TRBV5-1 to TRBJ1-6; D is uncertain. V lost 4 bases to trimming and J lost 8 bases, with 4 bases between them. The CDR3 has 11 residues. The germline gives CDR1 SGHRS, CDR2 YFSETQ. CDR3 bases: TGCGCCAGCAGCGTTTATTCACCCCTCCACTTT. The encoded protein is CASSVYSPLHF.

This chain links TRBV10-2 with TRBJ1-6; TRBD1 is a possible D gene (5 bases). This CDR3 is built from 15 residues. The V end lost 6 bases, the J end lost 6 bases, and 15 bases lay between the germline ends. Germline V gene lookup returns CDR1 WSHSY and CDR2 SAAADI. CDR3 DNA: TGCGCCAGCAGACCCGGGACGGGGTCTAATTCACCCCTCCACTTT. This codes for CASRPGTGSNSPLHF.

In its sample, this clone was seen once. The chain has TRBV20-1 and TRBJ1-1; tentative D call: TRBD1 (6 bases). Trimming stripped 3 bases from V and 5 bases from J, with 13 bases between. This CDR3 is 13 amino acids long. Germline loops: CDR1 DFQATT, CDR2 SNEGSKA (reference sequence). The CDR3 spells CSASSGGGTEAFF. CDR3 in DNA: TGCAGTGCTAGTAGCGGGGGCGGGACTGAAGCTTTCTTT.

The chain joins TRBV6-1 to TRBJ1-1, with a weak D call TRBD1 (6 bases). CDR1 is MNHNS, CDR2 SASEGT, per germline. This CDR3 has 14 residues. V dropped 3 bases and J dropped 5 bases, with 13 bases sitting between them. The CDR3 nucleotides are TGTGCCAGCAGTGACGACAGGTTAGGTACTGAAGCTTTCTTT. This sequence encodes CASSDDRLGTEAFF.

V is TRBV27 and J is TRBJ2-7; 8 nucleotides agree with TRBD1. This CDR3 is 15 amino acids long. The J segment lost 0 bases and the V segment lost 8 bases, leaving 9 bases of the junction unmatched. The germline V gene encodes CDR1 MNHEY and CDR2 SMNVEV (reference sequence). CDR3 protein: CASFGDRPISYEQYF. CDR3 sequence (DNA): TGTGCCAGCTTCGGGGACAGGCCCATCTCCTACGAGCAGTACTTC.

This chain links TRBV2 with TRBJ2-7; D may be TRBD1 or TRBD2 (6 bases each). V shed 7 bases and J shed 6 bases, with 13 bases lying between them. The CDR3 consists of 12 residues. Per the germline V gene, CDR1 is SNHLY and CDR2 is FYNNEI. For the CDR3, the DNA is TGTGCCAGCACCATCGGAGGGGGCGAGCAGTACTTC. Its protein is CASTIGGGEQYF.

This chain uses TRBV19 with TRBJ2-2, with 8 bases matching TRBD2. Germline values: CDR1 LNHDA, CDR2 SQIVND (reference sequence). This CDR3 is built from 14 residues. V shed 7 bases and J 3 bases; nucleotides not matched to a gene: 4. The chain's CDR3 is CASKREIDTGELFF. CDR3 DNA: TGTGCCAGTAAGCGGGAGATAGACACCGGGGAGCTGTTTTTT. The whole variable domain, remainder taken from reference TRBV19 and TRBJ2-2, is DGGITQSPKYLFRKEGQNVTLSCEQNLNHDAMYWYRQDPGQGLRLIYYSQIVNDFQKGDIAEGYSVSREKKESFPLTVTSAQKNPTAFYLCASKREIDTGELFFGEGSRLTVL.

The chain combines TRBV14 with TRBJ2-1; 11 bases align to TRBD2. There are 14 residues in the CDR3. The trim removed 4 bases at V and 8 bases at J, leaving 4 bases unmatched. Germline V gene sequence: CDR1 SGHDN, CDR2 FVKESK. CDR3 loop: CASSLAGGPDEQFF. The CDR3 DNA sequence: TGTGCCAGCAGCCTAGCGGGGGGGCCTGATGAGCAGTTCTTC.

This chain joins TRBV5-1 and TRBJ1-1, with D hard to call. Germline CDR1 reads SGHRS; CDR2 reads YFSETQ. CDR3 length: 15 residues. V was shortened by 5 bases and J by 6 bases, with 20 bases between the two germline ends. The CDR3 is CASRATTEVFAEAFF. The CDR3 DNA reads TGCGCCAGCAGAGCAACCACAGAGGTTTTCGCTGAAGCTTTCTTT. Complete variable domain (other parts from reference TRBV5-1 and TRBJ1-1): KAGVTQTPRYLIKTRGQQVTLSCSPISGHRSVSWYQQTPGQGLQFLFEYFSETQRNKGNFPGRFSGRQFSNSRSEMNVSTLELGDSALYLCASRATTEVFAEAFFGQGTRLTVV.

This chain joins TRBV5-5 and TRBJ1-1, with 9 bases that match TRBD1. This CDR3 region has 14 residues. Unmatched junction bases numbered 1, after V lost 4 bases and J lost 0 bases. Germline V gene lookup returns CDR1 SGHKS and CDR2 YYEKEE (reference sequence). CDR3 sequence: CASSGTGMNTEAFF. As DNA, the CDR3 is TGTGCCAGCAGCGGGACAGGGATGAACACTGAAGCTTTCTTT.

This chain joins TRBV7-9 and TRBJ1-2; D is perhaps TRBD1 (5 bases). Between the trimmed V and J ends, which lost 5 bases and 8 bases, there was a span of 12 bases. CDR1 is SEHNR, CDR2 FQNEAQ, per germline (reference sequence). This CDR3 spans 12 amino acids. CDR3 nucleotides: TGTGCCAGCAGCACATTAGAGGGGGGCTACACCTTC. Translation: CASSTLEGGYTF.

The chain links TRBV6-5 to TRBJ1-5, with a weak D call TRBD1 (6 bases). This CDR3 contains 13 residues. V dropped 7 bases and J dropped 3 bases, with 10 bases sitting between them. Germline CDR1 MNHEY, CDR2 SVGAGI. The CDR3 nucleotides are TGTGCCAGCACTGGGGGCAACAATCAGCCCCAGCATTTT. Residues: CASTGGNNQPQHF.

The rearrangement uses TRBV5-1 and TRBJ2-1; 10 positions agree with TRBD2. CDR3 size: 15 residues. CDR1 and CDR2 (germline): SGHRS, YFSETQ. The ends lost 0 bases at V and 6 bases at J; junction bases unmatched: 3. The CDR3 DNA sequence: TGCGCCAGCAGCTTGGTAGCGGGAGGAGTCAATGAGCAGTTCTTC. As protein: CASSLVAGGVNEQFF. Complete variable domain (other parts from reference TRBV5-1 and TRBJ2-1): KAGVTQTPRYLIKTRGQQVTLSCSPISGHRSVSWYQQTPGQGLQFLFEYFSETQRNKGNFPGRFSGRQFSNSRSEMNVSTLELGDSALYLCASSLVAGGVNEQFFGPGTRLTVL.

V usage is TRBV7-9 and J usage is TRBJ2-1; 7 nucleotides agree with TRBD1. This CDR3 region has 12 residues. After removal of 3 bases from V and 10 bases from J, the junction contained 3 bases not matched to a gene. The germline gives CDR1 SEHNR, CDR2 FQNEAQ (reference sequence). The CDR3 sequence: CASSFWTGEQFF. CDR3 DNA: TGTGCCAGCAGCTTCTGGACAGGCGAGCAGTTCTTC.

The CDR3 here is CASRNSGVDEQFF. CDR3 nucleotide sequence: TGCGCCAGCAGAAACTCAGGGGTCGATGAGCAGTTCTTC. This chain links TRBV10-1 with TRBJ2-1, with D maybe TRBD1 (6 bases). The CDR3 is made up of 13 amino acids. Trimming stripped 6 bases from V and 8 bases from J, with 14 bases between. CDR1 WNHNN and CDR2 SYGVQD come from the germline V gene (reference sequence).

The chain joins TRBV7-9 to TRBJ1-3; D not certain. V was clipped by 5 bases and J by 0 bases, with 14 bases between them. CDR3 length: 16 residues. Germline CDR1 is SEHNR and CDR2 is FQNEAQ (reference sequence). CDR3 DNA sequence: TGTGCCAGCAGCAACTCAACCAGAAGCTCTGGAAACACCATATATTTT. Its protein product is CASSNSTRSSGNTIYF.

The V and J genes are TRBV5-6 and TRBJ1-6, with D possibly matching TRBD1 (6 bases). Per germline, CDR1 SGHDT and CDR2 YYEEEE. V was shortened by 2 bases and J by 5 bases, with 14 bases between the two germline ends. This CDR3 is built from 16 residues. The CDR3 DNA sequence: TGTGCCAGCAGCTTAGTAGGACAGACTAATAATTCACCCCTCCACTTT. Translated, it gives CASSLVGQTNNSPLHF.

The CDR3 DNA is TGTGCCAGCAGCGGACCGGGACAGGGTTACTATGGCTACACCTTC. Translation: CASSGPGQGYYGYTF. The chain uses TRBV9 and TRBJ1-2; 9 bases match TRBD1. V gave up 3 bases and J gave up 3 bases; unmatched junction bases: 6. This CDR3 is built from 15 residues. The V gene's germline CDR1 is SGDLS and CDR2 YYNGEE.

V usage is TRBV7-6 and J usage is TRBJ1-5; TRBD1 is a possible D gene (5 bases). CDR1 is SGHVS and CDR2 is FNYEAQ in the germline V gene. CDR3 length: 15 residues. The V end lost 1 base, the J end lost 1 base, and 8 bases lay between the germline ends. The CDR3: CASSLGPGSNQPQHF. The CDR3 bases are TGTGCCAGCAGCTTAGGTCCAGGGAGCAATCAGCCCCAGCATTTT.

To note about this clone: The junction and the germline gene differ at one end; a read error may be behind it. In nucleotides, the CDR3 is TGTGCCAGCAGTCAAGGGACAGGGAATGTAGCATTT. Residues: CASSQGTGNVAF. The V call is TRBV12-3 or TRBV12-4, the J call TRBJ1-4, with 9 bases aligning to TRBD1. There are 12 residues in the CDR3.

The chain employs TRBV12-5 and TRBJ1-1, with a weak D call TRBD1 (5 bases). The CDR3 contains 16 residues. The ends were cut back, 1 base at V and 1 base at J, with 13 bases in the middle. Per germline, CDR1 LGHNT and CDR2 FRNRAP. CDR3 coding DNA: TGTGCTAGTGGTTTGGCAGTGGGGCAGGGGAACACTGAAGCTTTCTTT. It is translated as CASGLAVGQGNTEAFF.